These T cell receptor beta chains were read from a single sample in a study of T cells in Graves' hyperthyroidism and ophthalmopathy. MiXCR, run by TCRdb on the multiplex PCR reads, gives a single entry per CDR3 protein. The sample has hundreds of thousands of distinct CDR3 sequences, roughly 14% seen once; the top ten hold about 3.9%. The source material was blood. These receptors were obtained from a woman between 35 and 50 years old with Graves' ophthalmopathy. CDR3s include the opening cysteine and the closing phenylalanine or tryptophan. Each record gives: V gene, clone size, J gene, D gene, CDR3 DNA, CDR3 protein. D genes are given only for firm matches. For some rows the clone size is stated as once, few or many, or as a class when expanded; others skip it.

TRBV2	few	TRBJ1-5	NA	TGTGCCAGCAGTGAGCGCATAAGCAATCAGCCCCAGCATTTT	CASSERISNQPQHF
TRBV12-3/TRBV12-4	many	TRBJ1-5	NA	TGTGCCAGCAGTGCCACAGGGCATCAGCCCCAGCATTTT	CASSATGHQPQHF
TRBV4-3	NA	TRBJ2-7	NA	TGCGCCAGCAGCCAAGATAAAGGTTACGAGCAGTACTTC	CASSQDKGYEQYF
TRBV24-1	NA	TRBJ2-2	NA	TGTGCCACCAGTGATCACCTTTCCGGGGAGCTGTTTTTT	CATSDHLSGELFF
TRBV11-2	few	TRBJ2-7	TRBD1	TGTGCCAGCAGCTTAGTTCCGGGACAGGTATACGAGCAGTACTTC	CASSLVPGQVYEQYF
TRBV6-5	NA	TRBJ2-2	NA	TGTGCCAGCAGTTACCCGAAAGATGGGGGGAACACCGGGGAGCTGTTTTTT	CASSYPKDGGNTGELFF
TRBV28	once	TRBJ2-5	NA	TGTGCCAGCAGCCAAGACAGGTCCGGCAAGACCCAGTACTTC	CASSQDRSGKTQYF
TRBV12-3/TRBV12-4	many	TRBJ2-2	TRBD1	TGTGCCAGCAGCGGACAGGGCCTCACCGGGGAGCTGTTTTTT	CASSGQGLTGELFF
TRBV3-1	few	TRBJ2-6	NA	TGTGCCAGCAGCCAAGGATTTAGGGGGAGGGCTGGGGCCAACGTCCTGACTTTC	CASSQGFRGRAGANVLTF
TRBV7-2	NA	TRBJ1-5	TRBD1	TGTGCCACACAGGGGAGGCTGGATCAGCCCCAGCATTTT	CATQGRLDQPQHF
TRBV10-3	many	TRBJ2-5	NA	TGTGCCATCAGTGTAGGAGCGGCCCAAGAGACCCAGTACTTC	CAISVGAAQETQYF
TRBV6-1	NA	TRBJ1-5	NA	TGTGCCAGCAGTGTAGGGGCGCCCAATCAGCCCCAGCATTTT	CASSVGAPNQPQHF
TRBV11-1	NA	TRBJ1-2	NA	TGTGCCAGCAGCTTTAATGGGGCAGGGGATCCCTATGGCTACACCTTC	CASSFNGAGDPYGYTF
TRBV28	many	TRBJ2-7	TRBD2	TGTGCCAGCAGTTTCGGGGGGGGGCCTGTATACGAGCAGTACTTC	CASSFGGGPVYEQYF
TRBV28	many	TRBJ1-1	NA	TGTGCCAGCAGACCCAGTCTTTTGAACACTGAAGCTTTCTTT	CASRPSLLNTEAFF
TRBV6-1	many	TRBJ2-5	NA	TGTGCCAGCACCCGACAGAACTTGCAGGAGACCCAGTACTTC	CASTRQNLQETQYF
TRBV12-3/TRBV12-4	many	TRBJ1-1	NA	TGTGCCAGCAGTCCCGGTGGACCGGGAAACACTGAAGCTTTCTTT	CASSPGGPGNTEAFF
TRBV5-1	many	TRBJ1-2	NA	TGCGCCAGCAGCTTTACCGGGTCTCGGGGCTATGGCTACACCTTC	CASSFTGSRGYGYTF
TRBV6-2/TRBV6-3	many	TRBJ2-2	NA	TGTGCCAGCAGTTACCGACTAGGTCGAGCGTCGAACACCGGGGAGCTGTTTTTT	CASSYRLGRASNTGELFF
TRBV6-5	NA	TRBJ2-2	NA	TGTGCCAGCAGTTACTCGGCAGGGGTCTCTAACACCGGGGAGCTGTTTTTT	CASSYSAGVSNTGELFF
TRBV6-5	NA	TRBJ2-2	NA	TGTGCCAGCAGTTACCTGGTTACCGGGGAGCTGTTTTTT	CASSYLVTGELFF
TRBV12-3/TRBV12-4	many	TRBJ2-7	NA	TGTGCCAGCAGTCCACAACAAGCCTCCTACGAGCAGTACTTC	CASSPQQASYEQYF
TRBV28	many	TRBJ1-5	NA	TGTGCCAGCAGTCACGGGCTGGTGAGCAATCAGCCCCAGCATTTT	CASSHGLVSNQPQHF
TRBV28	many	TRBJ1-5	TRBD1	TGTGCCAGCAGTTCCGGACAGGGGAATTTTCAGCCCCAGCATTTT	CASSSGQGNFQPQHF
TRBV11-2	few	TRBJ2-2	TRBD1	TGTGCCAGCAGTCTTCCCCTCGGGACAGGGAAGGCCGGGGAGCTGTTTTTT	CASSLPLGTGKAGELFF
TRBV6-2/TRBV6-3	many	TRBJ2-7	TRBD2	TGTGCCAGCAGTTACTCAAGACTAGCGGGAGACACCTACGAGCAGTACTTC	CASSYSRLAGDTYEQYF
TRBV6-1	few	TRBJ2-5	TRBD1	TGTGCCAGCACCCAGGGGACAGGGAGAGAGACCCAGTACTTC	CASTQGTGRETQYF
TRBV14	many	TRBJ2-7	TRBD1	TGTGCCAGCAGCCTCGGTTCGGGACAGGCGGACTTC	CASSLGSGQADF
TRBV30	NA	TRBJ1-1	NA	TGTGCCTGGAGTGGTGCCGGGGGAATCACTGAAGCTTTCTTT	CAWSGAGGITEAFF
TRBV6-2/TRBV6-3	many	TRBJ1-5	TRBD1	TGTGCCAGCAGTTACCACAGGGGGCCGACGAGCGTGAGCAATCAGCCCCAGCATTTT	CASSYHRGPTSVSNQPQHF
TRBV9	many	TRBJ2-5	NA	TGTGCCAGCAGCGCTTCTGGACATAGGGAGCAAGAGACCCAGTACTTC	CASSASGHREQETQYF
TRBV7-2	many	TRBJ2-1	TRBD2	TGTGCCAGCAGCTTAGTTTACGGACTAGCGCGAAGGGATGAGCAGTTCTTC	CASSLVYGLARRDEQFF
TRBV6-5	once	TRBJ2-7	NA	TGTGACAGCAGTTACTCGAGGGGCTCCTACGAGCAGTACTTC	CDSSYSRGSYEQYF
TRBV6-2/TRBV6-3	many	TRBJ1-1	NA	TGTGCCAGCAGTTACTCGAGTAGCCCCAGAGAAGCTTTCTTT	CASSYSSSPREAFF
TRBV7-3	many	TRBJ2-5	NA	TGTGCCAGCAGCTTAACCTCCCCCGTGTACCAAGAGACCCAGTACTTC	CASSLTSPVYQETQYF
TRBV11-2	many	TRBJ2-5	NA	TGTGCCAGCAGCGCGGGACTCCTCGACCGCGAGACCCAGTACTTC	CASSAGLLDRETQYF
TRBV2	many	TRBJ2-5	NA	TGTGCCAGCTCCCCAGATGGGGACTCGAGGGCCCAGTACTTC	CASSPDGDSRAQYF
TRBV5-1	NA	TRBJ2-7	TRBD2	TGCGCCAGCAGCTCCCGCCCCCCCCTAGCGGGAGTCTCCTACGAGCAGTACTTC	CASSSRPPLAGVSYEQYF
TRBV12-3/TRBV12-4	many	TRBJ1-1	NA	TGTGCCAGCAGACCTCAAGGGACCCAGAACACTGAAGCTTTCTTT	CASRPQGTQNTEAFF
TRBV7-8	NA	TRBJ2-1	NA	TGTGCCAGCAGCTTAGATGAGGGCTCCTACAATGAGCAGTTCTTC	CASSLDEGSYNEQFF
TRBV11-2	few	TRBJ2-1	TRBD2	TGTGCCAGCAGCCTTACTAGCGGGAGGGGCAATGAGCAGTTCTTC	CASSLTSGRGNEQFF
TRBV6-1	NA	TRBJ1-2	TRBD1	TGTGCCAGCAGTCAGGGGGGGGCCGAGAACTATGGCTACACCTTC	CASSQGGAENYGYTF
TRBV20-1	NA	TRBJ1-1	TRBD1	TGCAGTGCTATAGACAGGGGGCGCTTACTTGTCCGTGAAGCTTTCTTT	CSAIDRGRLLVREAFF
TRBV29-1	many	TRBJ2-7	NA	TGCAGCGTATTAGCGGCCTCCTACGAGCAGTACTTC	CSVLAASYEQYF
TRBV11-2	many	TRBJ1-2	NA	TGTGCCAGCAGCTTAGGCAGGGGTCTCTATGGCTACACCTTC	CASSLGRGLYGYTF
TRBV12-3/TRBV12-4	few	TRBJ2-2	TRBD1	TGTGCCAGCAGAGAACAGGGGCAGAACACCGGGGAGCTGTTTTTT	CASREQGQNTGELFF
TRBV10-3	many	TRBJ1-5	TRBD1	TGTGCCACCCTGGACAGGGAGGGTCAGCCCCAGCATTTT	CATLDREGQPQHF
TRBV7-9	many	TRBJ2-5	TRBD1	TGTGCCAGCAGCTCGGGGGACAGGGGTTGGCAAGAGACCCAGTACTTC	CASSSGDRGWQETQYF
TRBV30	many	TRBJ2-7	NA	TGTGCCTGGAGTGTAAATGTGGAGCAGTACTTC	CAWSVNVEQYF
TRBV6-1	NA	TRBJ2-2	NA	TGTGCCAGCGGAATAGCGGAGGGGGAGCTGTTTTTT	CASGIAEGELFF
TRBV5-1	NA	TRBJ1-1	TRBD1	TGCGCCAGCAGCTACAGACAGGGTGGAATTGAAGCTTTCTTT	CASSYRQGGIEAFF
TRBV5-1	many	TRBJ2-5	NA	TGCGCCAGCAGCTTGCCGACAGAACAAGAGACCCAGTACTTC	CASSLPTEQETQYF
TRBV5-4	NA	TRBJ1-1	TRBD1	TGTGCCAGCAGCTGGGACAGACACACTGAAGCTTTCTTT	CASSWDRHTEAFF
TRBV27	many	TRBJ2-7	NA	TGTGCCACCAAGGGGACGGGAAGGTCCGAGCAGTACTTC	CATKGTGRSEQYF
TRBV20-1	few	TRBJ2-7	TRBD2	TGCAGTGCTAGGGTTCGGACTAGCGGTTCCTACGAGCAGTACTTC	CSARVRTSGSYEQYF
TRBV27	few	TRBJ2-5	NA	TGTGCCAGCAAGGCAGGGGAGCAAGAGACCCAGTACTTC	CASKAGEQETQYF
TRBV27	many	TRBJ1-5	NA	TGTGCCAGCAGTCCCGAGACGGGACGCCTCGGTCAGCCCCAGCATTTT	CASSPETGRLGQPQHF
TRBV5-1	NA	TRBJ2-4	NA	TGCGCCAGCAGCGACACCGTGGGAAACATTCAGTACTTC	CASSDTVGNIQYF
TRBV10-3	many	TRBJ2-5	TRBD2	TGTGCCATCAGTGGGCCCGTAAGCGGGAGCGACGGGACCCAGTACTTC	CAISGPVSGSDGTQYF